The entry below describes one TCR beta chain. Trimming stripped 10 bases from V and 0 bases from J, with 16 bases between. The CDR3 extends over 14 amino acids. Germline CDR1 is SNHLY and CDR2 is FYNNEI. The data are from a study of OX40 agonist ivuxolimab in advanced cancers. Turning to the study itself: The diagnoses of dose-escalation patients were hepatocellular carcinoma, melanoma, renal cell or head and neck cancer. A mean age of around 63 years, range roughly 20 to 79, was recorded, and 70% to 85% were male.

The assay was immunoSEQ multiplex PCR, and TCRdb's table has in-frame clones only and misses some. The sample has about 47,000 clones, around nine tenths seen once. The specimen was CD4+ or CD8+ T cells sorted from blood, collected in a trial of the OX40 agonist ivuxolimab. The receptor was isolated from an adult with an advanced solid tumor such as melanoma, head and neck, liver or kidney cancer. V and J are TRBV2 and TRBJ2-7; perhaps TRBD2 as D (6 bases). CDR3 nucleotides: TGTGCCACTACTACGGGGGATACCTCCTACGAGCAGTACTTC. It is translated as CATTTGDTSYEQYF.